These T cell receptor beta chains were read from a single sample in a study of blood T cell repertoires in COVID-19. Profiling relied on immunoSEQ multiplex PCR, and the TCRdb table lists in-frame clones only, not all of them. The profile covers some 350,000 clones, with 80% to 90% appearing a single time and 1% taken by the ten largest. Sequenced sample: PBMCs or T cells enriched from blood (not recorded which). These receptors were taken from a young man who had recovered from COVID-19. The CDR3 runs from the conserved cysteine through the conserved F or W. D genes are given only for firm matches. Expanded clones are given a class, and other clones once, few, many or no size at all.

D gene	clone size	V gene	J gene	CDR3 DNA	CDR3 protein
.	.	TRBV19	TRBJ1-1	TGTGCCAGTAGTCCACAGGGAACAGGCACTGAAGCTTTCTTT	CASSPQGTGTEAFF
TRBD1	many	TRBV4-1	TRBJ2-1	TGCGCCAGCAGCCCATGGACAGGGAGATCGAATGAGCAGTTCTTC	CASSPWTGRSNEQFF
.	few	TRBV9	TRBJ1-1	TGTGCCAGCAGGACAGTCCCGGGGGGGATGAACACTGAAGCTTTCTTT	CASRTVPGGMNTEAFF
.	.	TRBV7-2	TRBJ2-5	TGTGCCAGCAGCTCAACTCTTCAAGAGACCCAGTACTTC	CASSSTLQETQYF
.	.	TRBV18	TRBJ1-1	TGTGCCAGCTCCAAAGGGGGGGGCACTGAAGCTTTCTTT	CASSKGGGTEAFF
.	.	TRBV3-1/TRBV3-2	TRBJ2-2	TGTGCCAGCAGCACGGTAGGAGCTCCGAACACCGGGGAGCTGTTTTTT	CASSTVGAPNTGELFF
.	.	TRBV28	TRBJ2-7	TGTGCCAGCAGTCGCCCGTTGGGGGCGGACGTATCCTACGAGCAGTACTTC	CASSRPLGADVSYEQYF
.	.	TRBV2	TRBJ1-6	TGTGCCAGCAGCCCCGTCCTCACAACACTCCACTTT	CASSPVLTTLHF
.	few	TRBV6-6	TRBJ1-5	TGTGCCAGCAGTTCTGGCAATCAGCCCCAGCATTTT	CASSSGNQPQHF
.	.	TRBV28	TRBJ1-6	TGTGCCAGCAGGATAAGGGGGGGTAATTCACCCCTCCACTTT	CASRIRGGNSPLHF
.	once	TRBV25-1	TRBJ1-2	TGTGCCAGCAGTGTCGAAGGGGGTTGGCCTGGCTACACCTTC	CASSVEGGWPGYTF
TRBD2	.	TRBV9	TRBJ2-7	TGTGCCAGCAGCGTAGAGGCTAGCGGGTATCCCTCCTACGAGCAGTACTTC	CASSVEASGYPSYEQYF
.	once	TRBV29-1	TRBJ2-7	TGCAGCGTTGAAAAGTCGAGCTCCTACGAGCAGTACTTC	CSVEKSSSYEQYF
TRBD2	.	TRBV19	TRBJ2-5	TGTGCCAGTAGTGGCCAGCGGGGGTCGTGGGAGACCCAGTACTTC	CASSGQRGSWETQYF
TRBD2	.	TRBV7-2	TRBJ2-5	TGTGCCAGCAGCCCGGGACTAGCGGGAGAGACCCAGTACTTC	CASSPGLAGETQYF
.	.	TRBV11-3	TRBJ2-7	TGTGCCAGCAGCCCTAGGTCTACGAGCAGTGAGCAGTACTTC	CASSPRSTSSEQYF
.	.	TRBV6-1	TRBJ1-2	TGTGCCAGCAGTGACCCAACACGAGGCTACACCTTC	CASSDPTRGYTF
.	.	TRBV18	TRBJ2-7	TGTGCCAGCTCACCAATAGCGGGACAGACTTCTTCCTACGAGCAGTACTTC	CASSPIAGQTSSYEQYF